One T cell receptor (beta chain) is described in this entry. What it recognizes is unknown. The time point was: baseline, week 1 (first vaccination visit). Treatment indicated: pre-vaccination baseline after standard-of-care therapy. Astrocytomas found in donors were new, WHO grade 3 or 4, IDH1-mutant and ATRX-lost. These data originate in a study of a mutant IDH1 vaccine in newly diagnosed glioma. Overall study: Most patients had radiochemotherapy with temozolomide before enrollment; others had one alone.

Libraries were prepared by immunoSEQ multiplex PCR; TCRdb keeps only in-frame clonotypes and omits some of them. The sample shows 92,000 or so clones, over 75% of them seen only once. Study results and caveats: It seemed that pseudoprogression was not linked to changes in the top peripheral T cell clonotypes.

Germline values: CDR1 SGHDT, CDR2 YYEEEE. This CDR3 spans 12 amino acids. V was cut by 6 bases and J by 7 bases, with 11 bases left in between. The source is a man aged 35-49 years with glioma. Some clones in this sample may be carry-over from other donors' samples. Here the sequenced sample was PBMCs, taken from a glioma patient treated with radiotherapy, temozolomide or both. This chain links TRBV5-6 with TRBJ1-3, with D maybe TRBD1 (5 bases). CDR3 DNA sequence: TGTGCCAGCAACCGGGGGGGTAACACCATATATTTT. Its translation is CASNRGGNTIYF.